These T cell receptor beta chains were read from a single sample in a study of early T cells in non-severe SARS-CoV-2 infection. Each CDR3 protein is one row after TCRdb ran MiXCR on the 5' RACE reads. In the table there are 35,000 to 45,000 distinct CDR3 sequences, less than 7% of which are singletons. This specimen consisted of whole blood, obtained at baseline. These receptors all come from an adult who was a healthcare worker with PCR-confirmed SARS-CoV-2 infection or an uninfected control (not recorded which). Both conserved end residues are part of each CDR3. The D gene is left open where the match is weak. Part of the rows lack a size; the others show once, few, many or a class for expanded clones.

-,TRBV3-1,TRBJ2-7,-,TGTGCCAGCAGCCAAGATGGGACTCCCCGCGACGAGCAGTACTTC,CASSQDGTPRDEQYF
many,TRBV4-1,TRBJ2-1,TRBD2,TGCGCCAGCTCCTTCCGACTAGCGGGAGGGGCTGAGCAGTTCTTC,CASSFRLAGGAEQFF
many,TRBV27,TRBJ2-7,TRBD1,TGTGCCAGCAGCGGCACCGGGACAGGGGCCTACGAGCAGTACTTC,CASSGTGTGAYEQYF
many,TRBV7-3,TRBJ2-2,-,TGTGCCAGCAGCCGAGACCTGGGGACCGGGGAGCTGTTTTTT,CASSRDLGTGELFF
many,TRBV29-1,TRBJ2-7,-,TGCAGCGTTGAAGACATGAGGGGCTCCGAGCAGTACTTC,CSVEDMRGSEQYF
few,TRBV20-1,TRBJ2-3,-,TGCAGTGCTAGTTCTACTAGCTCAAGTCGCACAGATACGCAGTATTTT,CSASSTSSSRTDTQYF
many,TRBV18,TRBJ2-7,-,TGTGCCAGCTCACCACACCCCGGGGCTAACGAGCAGTACTTC,CASSPHPGANEQYF
few,TRBV5-1,TRBJ2-2,TRBD2,TGCGCCAGCAGAACCAGTCCTCTGCTAGCGGATAACACCGGGGAGCTGTTTTTT,CASRTSPLLADNTGELFF
many,TRBV20-1,TRBJ2-1,-,TGCAGTGCCCCTAACCAACCTTACAGGGTCAATGAGCAGTTCTTC,CSAPNQPYRVNEQFF
many,TRBV27,TRBJ2-2,TRBD2,TGTGCCAGCAGATGGGGGGCGGGGGGCAGGCCCGGGGAGCTGTTTTTT,CASRWGAGGRPGELFF
few,TRBV28,TRBJ2-7,TRBD1,TGTGCCAGCAGTGAAACAGGGGGCCTGACCTACGAGCAGTACTTC,CASSETGGLTYEQYF
few,TRBV5-5,TRBJ1-5,-,TGTGCCAGCAGCTTGGATGAGAAGGGGGGAGGCAATCAGCCCCAGCATTTT,CASSLDEKGGGNQPQHF
many,TRBV7-3,TRBJ2-2,TRBD1,TGTGCCAGCAGCCCAAGGACAGGGCTGGCCGGGGAGCTGTTTTTT,CASSPRTGLAGELFF
-,TRBV11-2,TRBJ2-3,-,TGTGCCAGCAGCTTAGGCCCCAAAGATACGCAGTATTTT,CASSLGPKDTQYF
few,TRBV4-2,TRBJ2-7,TRBD2,TGTGCCAGCAGCCAAGGGGGACTAGCGGGAGCCGAGCAGTACTTC,CASSQGGLAGAEQYF
-,TRBV12-3/TRBV12-4,TRBJ1-5,-,TGTGCCAGCAGTTTAGAACATCAGCCCCAGCATTTT,CASSLEHQPQHF
many,TRBV20-1,TRBJ2-7,TRBD2,TGCAGTGCTATAGGGACTAGCGGGATAGTCCACTTC,CSAIGTSGIVHF
many,TRBV4-2,TRBJ1-1,-,TGTGCCAGCAGCCAAGATCACAGATCTCCGAACACTGAAGCTTTCTTT,CASSQDHRSPNTEAFF
many,TRBV7-3,TRBJ2-5,-,TGTGCCAGCAGCTTAGGACGGGAGTCGGAGACCCAGTACTTC,CASSLGRESETQYF
-,TRBV24-1,TRBJ2-3,-,TGTGCCACCAGCCCGAGGGGGAAGGACACAGATACGCAGTATTTT,CATSPRGKDTDTQYF
many,TRBV6-2/TRBV6-3,TRBJ2-7,-,TGTGCCAGCAGTTCCCGTAGAGGGTTTACTTACGAGCAGTACTTC,CASSSRRGFTYEQYF
-,TRBV5-4,TRBJ1-6,-,TGTGCCAGCAGCCCAAACAGGAATGGGATTTCACCCCTCCACTTT,CASSPNRNGISPLHF
few,TRBV7-9,TRBJ2-1,-,TGTGCCAGCAGCTTATTGGGGACAGAGCAGTTCTTC,CASSLLGTEQFF
many,TRBV5-1,TRBJ2-2,-,TGCGCCAGCAGCTTGGTGGGGGCTAGCACCGGGGAGCTGTTTTTT,CASSLVGASTGELFF
-,TRBV5-5,TRBJ2-1,-,TGTGCCAGCAGCCTGACGGGTGGTTCTGCCAATGAGCAGTTCTTC,CASSLTGGSANEQFF
many,TRBV3-1,TRBJ2-7,-,TGTGCCAGCAGCCCCCGGGGCGGGTACGAGCAGTACTTC,CASSPRGGYEQYF
many,TRBV7-2,TRBJ2-5,TRBD1,TGTGCCAGCAGCCCAGGGGACAGGGTAGAGACCCAGTACTTC,CASSPGDRVETQYF
few,TRBV24-1,TRBJ2-7,TRBD2,TGTGCCACCAGTGCAGCGGGGTTCGACGAGCAGTACTTC,CATSAAGFDEQYF
-,TRBV7-2,TRBJ2-7,TRBD2,TGTGCCAGCAGTAGCGGGGGCTCCTACGAGCAGTACTTC,CASSSGGSYEQYF
few,TRBV12-3/TRBV12-4,TRBJ2-1,-,TGTGCCAGCAGTTTTTCCCAGTTCTCCATAATCTCCTACAATGAGCAGTTCTTC,CASSFSQFSIISYNEQFF
many,TRBV7-2,TRBJ2-7,TRBD2,TGTGCCAGCAAGCTTAGCTCGACTAGCGGGAGAATCTACGAGCAGTACTTC,CASKLSSTSGRIYEQYF